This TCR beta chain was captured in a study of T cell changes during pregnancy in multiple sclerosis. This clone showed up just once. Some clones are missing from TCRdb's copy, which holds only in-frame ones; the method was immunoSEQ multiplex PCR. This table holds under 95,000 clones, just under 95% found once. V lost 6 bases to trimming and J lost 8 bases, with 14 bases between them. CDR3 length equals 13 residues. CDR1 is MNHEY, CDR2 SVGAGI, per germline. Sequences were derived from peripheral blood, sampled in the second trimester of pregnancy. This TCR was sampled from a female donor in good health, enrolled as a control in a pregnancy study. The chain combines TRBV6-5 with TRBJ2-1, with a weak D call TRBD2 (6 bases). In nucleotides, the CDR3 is TGTGCCAGCAGGGAGGGCGGGTCTGATGAGCAGTTCTTC. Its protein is CASREGGSDEQFF.